Shown below are 18 T cell receptor beta chains from a single sample sequenced in a study of T cell responses to AZD1222 COVID-19 vaccine. Here immunoSEQ multiplex PCR was the method, and the copy in TCRdb shows in-frame clones only, minus some. The repertoire holds about 120,000 clones, 80% to 90% seen once, with approximately 8.8% in the top ten. The sequences come from peripheral blood, collected on day 0 of AZD1222 vaccination. All receptors derive from an adult in good health.

The chain couples TRBV7-8 to TRBJ2-7, with D possibly TRBD1 on 5 matching bases. The CDR3 runs 17 residues. The germline V and J ends were trimmed by 2 bases and 2 bases, with 19 bases remaining between them. The germline gives CDR1 SGHVS, CDR2 FQNEAQ. The CDR3 sequence: CASSLSTANSNPYEQYF. In nucleotides, the CDR3 is TGTGCCAGCAGCTTATCGACAGCCAACTCAAACCCCTACGAGCAGTACTTC.

Here the CDR3 reads CASSFGQGAAFF. Written as DNA, the CDR3 is TGTGCCAGCAGCTTCGGACAGGGGGCAGCTTTCTTT. This chain connects TRBV6-2 or TRBV6-3 to TRBJ1-1; 11 bases align to TRBD1. There are 12 residues in the CDR3. Germline CDR1 is MNHEY and CDR2 is SVGEGT. The junction had 4 bases not matched to a gene; V was cut back by 6 bases and J by 10 bases.

This chain joins TRBV10-3 and TRBJ2-2, with 7 bases that match TRBD2. CDR3 size: 14 residues. Trimming cost V 8 bases and J 0 bases; bases outside gene matches: 3. Germline lookup yields CDR1 ENHRY and CDR2 SYGVKD. The CDR3 spells CAIRLAPNTGELFF. CDR3 sequence (DNA): TGTGCCATCCGACTAGCACCGAACACCGGGGAGCTGTTTTTT.

The J gene is TRBJ2-5, the V gene TRBV4-1, with D tentatively TRBD1 (5 bases). The germline V gene encodes CDR1 MGHRA and CDR2 YSYEKL. V lost 3 bases and J 4 bases, leaving 9 bases between the germline ends. This CDR3 is 13 amino acids long. This CDR3 reads CASSQGRTETQYF. The CDR3 DNA reads TGCGCCAGCAGCCAGGGGCGCACAGAGACCCAGTACTTC.

This rearrangement joins TRBV5-6 to TRBJ2-3, with TRBD1 matching over 8 bases. This CDR3 has 13 amino acids. Germline CDR1 is SGHDT and CDR2 is YYEEEE. With V trimmed by 3 bases and J by 10 bases, 7 bases remained unmatched. This CDR3 is CASSWTGTKAQYF. The DNA for the CDR3 is TGTGCCAGCAGCTGGACAGGGACCAAGGCGCAGTATTTT.

This clone has only one observation. This sequence joins TRBV6-1 and TRBJ1-1; D remains unclear. CDR1 and CDR2 (germline): MNHNS, SASEGT. The CDR3 covers 15 residues. Trimming removed 0 bases from V and 0 bases from J, with 8 bases in between. The CDR3 sequence: CASSEALMMNTEAFF. The CDR3 region has the DNA TGTGCCAGCAGTGAAGCGCTTATGATGAACACTGAAGCTTTCTTT.

This chain links TRBV5-1 with TRBJ2-1; 8 positions agree with TRBD1. Germline V gives CDR1 SGHRS, CDR2 YFSETQ. The J segment lost 6 bases and the V segment lost 3 bases, leaving 14 bases of the junction unmatched. This CDR3 is built from 17 residues. CDR3 protein: CASSSDRGNSRANEQFF. CDR3 coding DNA: TGCGCCAGCAGCTCAGACAGGGGAAATTCTAGGGCCAATGAGCAGTTCTTC.

The CDR3 DNA reads as TGCGCCAGCAGCCAAGCCGGACAGGGGAGGAATCAGCCCCAGCATTTT. Protein: CASSQAGQGRNQPQHF. The genes are TRBV4-1 and TRBJ1-5, with 9 bases identical to TRBD1. The CDR3 runs 16 residues. J lost 4 bases, V lost 1 base, and 5 bases had no gene match. Germline-derived CDR1 and CDR2 are MGHRA and YSYEKL.

The J gene is TRBJ2-5, the V gene TRBV19; maybe TRBD2 (6 bases). CDR1 and CDR2 from the germline V gene are LNHDA and SQIVND (reference sequence). The CDR3 covers 13 residues. Trimming took 6 bases from V and 5 from J, leaving 13 bases between them. The CDR3 region has the DNA TGTGCCAGTAGCCTACGGGACTCCGAGACCCAGTACTTC. Residues: CASSLRDSETQYF.

Written as DNA, the CDR3 is TGTGCCAGCAGCCAAGCGGGGGCCACCACAGATACGCAGTATTTT. This translates into CASSQAGATTDTQYF. The chain recombines TRBV3-1 (or the pseudogene TRBV3-2) with TRBJ2-3; possibly TRBD1 or TRBD2 for D (6 bases each). CDR3 length equals 15 residues. Trimming left V 1 base short and J 2 bases short, with 10 bases between. Germline CDR1 is LGHDT and CDR2 is YNNKEL (reference sequence).

The rearrangement links TRBV11-3 to TRBJ1-2; the D is unclear. The CDR3 is 15 residues long. Germline assignment: CDR1 SGHNT and CDR2 YENEEA. V lost 2 bases and J lost 6, with 16 bases in between. The CDR3 DNA is TGTGCCAGCAGCTTAAATGAAGCGAGGTCCGATGGCTACACCTTC. Its translation is CASSLNEARSDGYTF.

V usage is TRBV5-1 and J usage is TRBJ2-3, with D perhaps matching TRBD2 (5 bases). CDR3 length equals 16 residues. Looked up from germline, CDR1 is SGHRS and CDR2 is YFSETQ. Trimming removed 4 bases at V and 3 bases at J, with 18 bases between. CDR3 DNA sequence: TGCGCCAGCAGCCTAGCACAACGGGTGGGAACAGATACGCAGTATTTT. Its translation: CASSLAQRVGTDTQYF.

This chain uses TRBV11-2 with TRBJ2-7; 12 bases line up with TRBD1. Germline loops: CDR1 SGHAT, CDR2 FQNNGV. CDR3 length equals 14 residues. The trim removed 4 bases at V and 5 bases at J, leaving 3 bases unmatched. CDR3 sequence reads: CASSSGTGGHEQYF. The CDR3 nucleotides read TGTGCCAGCAGCTCCGGGACAGGGGGCCACGAGCAGTACTTC.

The chain employs TRBV18 and TRBJ2-2; possible D gene TRBD2, 5 bases. The CDR3 runs 14 residues. The V gene lost 3 bases and the J gene lost 7 bases, with 12 bases spanning the gap. Germline loops: CDR1 KGHSH, CDR2 LQKENI. The CDR3 sequence: CASSPLAEFGELFF. CDR3 sequence (DNA): TGTGCCAGCTCACCCCTAGCTGAGTTCGGGGAGCTGTTTTTT.

The genes are TRBV5-1 and TRBJ1-5; D remains ambiguous. Germline loops: CDR1 SGHRS, CDR2 YFSETQ. CDR3 length: 14 amino acids. Trimming took off 4 bases at V and 3 bases at J, with 11 bases between the two ends. The CDR3 loop is CASSPGLYNQPQHF. Written as DNA, the CDR3 is TGCGCCAGCAGCCCCGGACTGTACAATCAGCCCCAGCATTTT.

This chain connects TRBV6-2 or TRBV6-3 to TRBJ1-2; tentatively, D is TRBD1 (5 bases). Per the germline V gene, CDR1 is MNHEY and CDR2 is SVGEGT. Deletions cut 4 bases from V and 3 bases from J, with 12 bases between. CDR3 length: 14 amino acids. The CDR3 is CASSLDSTDYGYTF. The CDR3 nucleotides are TGTGCCAGCAGTTTAGATTCGACAGACTATGGCTACACCTTC.

The chain joins TRBV6-2 or TRBV6-3 to TRBJ1-5; the D is unclear. Trimming shortened V by 2 bases and J by 11 bases, and 7 bases separated the two germline ends. CDR3 size: 11 residues. Germline V gene sequence: CDR1 MNHEY, CDR2 SVGEGT. CDR3 region: CASSYGWAQHF. In DNA form, the CDR3 reads TGTGCCAGCAGTTACGGATGGGCCCAGCATTTT.

The J gene is TRBJ1-3, the V gene TRBV6-2 or TRBV6-3; no definite D call. Between the trimmed V and J ends, which lost 6 bases and 0 bases, there was a span of 15 bases. Germline assignment: CDR1 MNHEY and CDR2 SVGEGT. This CDR3 comprises 16 residues. In nucleotides, the CDR3 is TGTGCCAGCAGCCCCATCAACAGCGCCTCTGGAAACACCATATATTTT. The encoded protein is CASSPINSASGNTIYF.